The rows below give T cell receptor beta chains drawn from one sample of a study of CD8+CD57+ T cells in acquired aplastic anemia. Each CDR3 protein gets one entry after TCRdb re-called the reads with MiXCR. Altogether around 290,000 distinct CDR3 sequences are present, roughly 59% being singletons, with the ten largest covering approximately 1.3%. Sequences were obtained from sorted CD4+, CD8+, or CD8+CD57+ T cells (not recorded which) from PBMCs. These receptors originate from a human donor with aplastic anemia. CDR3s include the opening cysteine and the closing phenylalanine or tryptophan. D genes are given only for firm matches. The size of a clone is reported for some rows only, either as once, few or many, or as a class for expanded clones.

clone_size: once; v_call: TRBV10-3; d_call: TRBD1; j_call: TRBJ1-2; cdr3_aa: CAIRTGGELYGYTF; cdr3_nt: TGTGCCATCCGGACAGGGGGCGAACTCTATGGCTACACCTTC
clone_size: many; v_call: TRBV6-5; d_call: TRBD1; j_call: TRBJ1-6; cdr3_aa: CASSFPGQGAGNSPLHF; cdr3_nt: TGTGCCAGCAGTTTCCCGGGACAGGGGGCCGGTAATTCACCCCTCCACTTT
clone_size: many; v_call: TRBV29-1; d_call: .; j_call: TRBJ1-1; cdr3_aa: CSVEDSVWGSNTEAFF; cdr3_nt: TGCAGCGTTGAAGATTCGGTTTGGGGTAGCAACACTGAAGCTTTCTTT
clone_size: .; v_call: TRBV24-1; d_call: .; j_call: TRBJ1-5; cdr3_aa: CATSDPGAGQPQHF; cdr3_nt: TGTGCCACCAGTGATCCGGGGGCAGGACAGCCCCAGCATTTT
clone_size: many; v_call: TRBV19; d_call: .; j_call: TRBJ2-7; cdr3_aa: CASSMQGYGADEQYF; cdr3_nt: TGTGCCAGTAGTATGCAGGGGTACGGGGCCGACGAGCAGTACTTC
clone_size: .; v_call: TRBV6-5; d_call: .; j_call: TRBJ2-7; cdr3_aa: CASSYYYTGQYF; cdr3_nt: TGTGCCAGCAGTTACTACTATACGGGACAGTACTTC
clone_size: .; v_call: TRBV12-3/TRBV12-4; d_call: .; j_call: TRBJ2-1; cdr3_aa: CASSLGRLGYNEQFF; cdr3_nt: TGTGCCAGCAGTTTAGGGCGCTTGGGGTACAATGAGCAGTTCTTC
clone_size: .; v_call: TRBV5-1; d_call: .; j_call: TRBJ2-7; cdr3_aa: CASSLLGPSYEQYF; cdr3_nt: TGCGCCAGCAGCTTGCTGGGCCCCAGTTACGAGCAGTACTTC
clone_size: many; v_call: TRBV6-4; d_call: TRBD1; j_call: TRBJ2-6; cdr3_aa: CANPPGQGSPFSGANVLTF; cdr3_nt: TGTGCCAACCCACCGGGACAGGGGTCCCCCTTCTCTGGGGCCAACGTCCTGACTTTC
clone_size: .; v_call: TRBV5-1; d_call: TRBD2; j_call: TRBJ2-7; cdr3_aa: CASSLVAGGPSEQYF; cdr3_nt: TGCGCCAGCAGCTTGGTAGCGGGGGGGCCAAGCGAGCAGTACTTC
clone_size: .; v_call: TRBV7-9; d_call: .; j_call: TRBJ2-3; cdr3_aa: CASSPPMDTQYF; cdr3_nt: TGTGCCAGCAGTCCCCCCATGGATACGCAGTATTTT
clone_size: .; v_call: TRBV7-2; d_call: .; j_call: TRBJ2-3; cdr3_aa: CASSLTLADTQYF; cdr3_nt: TGTGCCAGCAGCTTAACCCTAGCGGATACGCAGTATTTT
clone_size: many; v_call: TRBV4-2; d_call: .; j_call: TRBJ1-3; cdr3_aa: CASSPSMTSGNTIYF; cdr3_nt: TGTGCCAGCAGTCCCAGTATGACGTCGGGAAACACCATATATTTT
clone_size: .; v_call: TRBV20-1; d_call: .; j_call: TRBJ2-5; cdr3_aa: CSAGEETQYF; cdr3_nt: TGCAGTGCTGGAGAAGAGACCCAGTACTTC
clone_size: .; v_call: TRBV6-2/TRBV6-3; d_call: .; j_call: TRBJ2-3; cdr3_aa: CASGPVRDTQYF; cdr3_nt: TGTGCCAGCGGCCCCGTTAGAGATACGCAGTATTTT
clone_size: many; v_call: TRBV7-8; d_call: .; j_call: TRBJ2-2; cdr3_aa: CASSQKISAGGELFF; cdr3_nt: TGTGCCAGCAGCCAAAAAATTTCGGCCGGCGGGGAGCTGTTTTTT
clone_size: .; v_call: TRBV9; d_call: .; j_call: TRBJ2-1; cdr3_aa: CASSVRADLYNEQFF; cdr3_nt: TGTGCCAGCAGCGTACGGGCTGACTTGTACAATGAGCAGTTCTTC
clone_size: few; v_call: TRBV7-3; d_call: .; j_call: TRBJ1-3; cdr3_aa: CASVKRRGTGNTIYF; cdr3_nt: TGTGCCAGCGTCAAACGTAGGGGGACTGGAAACACCATATATTTT
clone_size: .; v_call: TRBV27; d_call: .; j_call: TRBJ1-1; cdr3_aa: CASSLSPSHTEAFF; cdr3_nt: TGTGCCAGCAGTTTATCACCGTCGCACACTGAAGCTTTCTTT
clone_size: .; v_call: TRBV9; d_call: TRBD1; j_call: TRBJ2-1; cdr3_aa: CAGNARTGNYDEQFF; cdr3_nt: TGTGCCGGCAACGCACGGACAGGGAACTACGATGAGCAGTTCTTC
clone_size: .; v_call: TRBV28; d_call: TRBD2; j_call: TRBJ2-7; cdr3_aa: CASSWLAGVGEQYF; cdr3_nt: TGTGCCAGCAGTTGGTTAGCGGGGGTCGGGGAGCAGTACTTC
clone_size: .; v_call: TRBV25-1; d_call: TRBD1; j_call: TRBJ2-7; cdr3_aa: CARPTPGGYEQYF; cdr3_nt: TGTGCCAGACCCACGCCAGGGGGCTACGAGCAGTACTTC
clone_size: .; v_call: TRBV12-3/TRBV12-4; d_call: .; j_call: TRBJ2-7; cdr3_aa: CASSPRAESVEQYF; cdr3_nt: TGTGCCAGCAGCCCCCGCGCGGAGAGTGTCGAGCAGTACTTC
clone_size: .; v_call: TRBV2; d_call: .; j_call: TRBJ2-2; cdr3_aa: CASSEKQGGSNGELFF; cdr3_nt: TGTGCCAGCAGTGAAAAGCAGGGGGGTTCTAACGGGGAGCTGTTCTTT
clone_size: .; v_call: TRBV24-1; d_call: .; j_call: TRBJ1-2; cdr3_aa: CATSEGRPQTYTF; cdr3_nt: TGTGCCACCAGCGAGGGACGCCCCCAGACCTACACCTTC
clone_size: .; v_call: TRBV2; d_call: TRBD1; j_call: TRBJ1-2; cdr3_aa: CASSGDRGSYGYTF; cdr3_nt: TGTGCCAGCAGTGGGGACAGGGGTTCTTATGGCTACACCTTC
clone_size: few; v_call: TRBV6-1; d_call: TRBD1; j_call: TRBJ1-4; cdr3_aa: CASRDRGYEKLFF; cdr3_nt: TGTGCCAGCCGGGACAGGGGTTATGAAAAACTGTTTTTT
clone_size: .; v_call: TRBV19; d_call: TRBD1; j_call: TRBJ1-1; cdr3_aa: CASSIVPGQAVFRAFF; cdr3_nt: TGTGCCAGTAGTATAGTTCCGGGACAGGCTGTATTCCGGGCTTTCTTT
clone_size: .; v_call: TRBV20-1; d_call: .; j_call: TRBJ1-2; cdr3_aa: CSARDLKGNYGYTF; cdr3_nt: TGCAGTGCTAGAGATTTGAAAGGAAACTATGGCTACACCTTC
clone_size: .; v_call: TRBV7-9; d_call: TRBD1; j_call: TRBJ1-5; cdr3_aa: CASGQGIKPQHF; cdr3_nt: TGTGCCAGTGGACAGGGCATCAAGCCCCAGCATTTT
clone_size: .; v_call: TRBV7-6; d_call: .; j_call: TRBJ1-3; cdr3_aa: CASRRQIWDTIYF; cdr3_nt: TGTGCCAGCAGACGACAGATCTGGGACACCATATATTTT
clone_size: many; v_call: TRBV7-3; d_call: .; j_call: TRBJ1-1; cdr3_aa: CASSLDRGTEAFF; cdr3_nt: TGTGCCAGCAGCTTAGATAGGGGCACTGAAGCTTTCTTT
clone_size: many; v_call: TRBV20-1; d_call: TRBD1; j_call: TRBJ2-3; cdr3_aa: CSARGTGGTRTDTQYF; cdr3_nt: TGCAGTGCTAGGGGGACAGGGGGTACTAGGACAGATACGCAGTATTTT
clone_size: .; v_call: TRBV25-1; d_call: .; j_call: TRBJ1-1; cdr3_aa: CASSDLTQGWGTEAFF; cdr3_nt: TGTGCCAGCAGTGATCTAACCCAGGGGTGGGGCACTGAAGCTTTCTTT
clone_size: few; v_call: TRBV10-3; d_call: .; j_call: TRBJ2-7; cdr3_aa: CAISDARGFSYEQYF; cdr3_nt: TGTGCCATCAGTGATGCCAGGGGATTCTCCTACGAGCAGTACTTC
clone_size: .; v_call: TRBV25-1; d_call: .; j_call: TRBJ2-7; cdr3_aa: CASSVQGYEQYF; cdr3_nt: TGTGCCAGCAGTGTTCAGGGCTACGAGCAGTACTTC
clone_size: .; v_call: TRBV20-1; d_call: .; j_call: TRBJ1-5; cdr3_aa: CSASGFSLPLNQPQHF; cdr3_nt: TGCAGTGCTAGCGGATTCTCCCTCCCTCTCAATCAGCCCCAGCATTTT
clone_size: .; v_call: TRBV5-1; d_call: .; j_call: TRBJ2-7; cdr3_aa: CASSLKAAAEQYF; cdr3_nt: TGCGCCAGCAGCTTGAAAGCCGCGGCCGAGCAGTACTTC
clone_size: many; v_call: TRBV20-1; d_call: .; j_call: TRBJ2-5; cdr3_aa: CSARVGGGETQYF; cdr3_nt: TGCAGTGCTAGAGTGGGAGGGGGAGAGACCCAGTACTTC
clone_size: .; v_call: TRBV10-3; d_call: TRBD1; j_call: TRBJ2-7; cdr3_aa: CAISEGQGDEQYF; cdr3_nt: TGTGCCATCAGTGAGGGACAGGGGGACGAGCAGTACTTC
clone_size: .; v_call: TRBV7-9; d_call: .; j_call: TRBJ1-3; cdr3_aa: CASSSNSRERNTIYF; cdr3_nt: TGTGCCAGCAGCTCCAACTCCCGCGAAAGGAACACCATATATTTC
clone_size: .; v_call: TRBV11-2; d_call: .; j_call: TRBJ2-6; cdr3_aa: CASSLIGQSGANVLTF; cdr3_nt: TGTGCCAGCAGCTTAATCGGGCAGTCTGGGGCCAACGTCCTGACTTTC